This T cell receptor beta chain was found in a study of blood T cell repertoires in COVID-19. Study details: Acute and convalescent COVID-19 specimens originated in the United States, Italy and Spain. In each case, the material was cDNA or gDNA derived from T cells, B-cell-depleted T cells, or PBMCs.

In the original analysis: Amplifying reference gene primers gave estimates of nucleated cell counts. The data were produced by immunoSEQ multiplex PCR, yet TCRdb's version contains in-frame clones alone and is incomplete. V and J calls and clone size are copied from that table; D and trimming were computed from the DNA. The sample carries 95,000 to 100,000 clones, approximately 81% recorded once. The sample consisted of peripheral blood. This TCR was recovered from a woman in her 70s with active or convalescent COVID-19.

The CDR3 region has the DNA TGTGCCAGCAGCGTAGGCAGGGCTACTTTAACTAATGAAAAACTGTTTTTT. Translation gives CASSVGRATLTNEKLFF. The genes are TRBV9 and TRBJ1-4; tentatively, D is TRBD1 (5 bases). Germline V gene lookup returns CDR1 SGDLS and CDR2 YYNGEE. The CDR3 length is 17 residues. With 0 bases removed from V and 1 base from J, the gap between germline ends came to 13 bases.